Listed below are T cell receptor beta chains from one sample, sequenced in a study of T cell responses to AZD1222 COVID-19 vaccine. Here immunoSEQ multiplex PCR was the method, and the copy in TCRdb shows in-frame clones only, minus some. Among fewer than 120,000 clones listed, 81% were seen once. Sequencing used peripheral blood, obtained on day 0 of AZD1222 vaccination. These receptor sequences come from an adult in good health. The CDR3 runs from the conserved cysteine through the conserved F or W. The order of the fields is J gene, V gene, D gene, clone size, CDR3 protein, CDR3 DNA. The D gene is left open where the match is weak. Some rows have no size entry. The others give once, few or many, or a class for an expanded clone.

>TRBJ1-2|TRBV18|NA|NA
CASSPTTGSGYTF
TGTGCCAGCTCACCTACTACAGGGAGTGGCTACACCTTC
>TRBJ2-3|TRBV5-4|NA|NA
CASSWSTDTQYF
TGTGCCAGCAGCTGGTCCACAGATACGCAGTATTTT
>TRBJ2-4|TRBV29-1|TRBD1|NA
CSVEEYRGKNIQYF
TGCAGCGTTGAAGAATACAGGGGAAAAAACATTCAGTACTTC
>TRBJ2-7|TRBV9|NA|NA
CASSVVANSYEQYF
TGTGCCAGCAGCGTAGTCGCCAACTCCTACGAGCAGTACTTC
>TRBJ1-2|TRBV19|NA|NA
CASSISNYGYTF
TGTGCCAGTAGCATTTCCAACTATGGCTACACCTTC
>TRBJ2-3|TRBV6-4|NA|once
CASSDSGGSTDTQYF
TGTGCCAGCAGTGACAGTGGCGGGAGCACAGATACGCAGTATTTT
>TRBJ1-1|TRBV13|NA|NA
CASSLGPGDTEAFF
TGTGCCAGCAGCTTGGGGCCAGGGGACACTGAAGCTTTCTTT
>TRBJ2-1|TRBV25-1|TRBD2|NA
CASSRPGLAYNEQFF
TGTGCCAGCAGTAGACCGGGACTAGCCTACAATGAGCAGTTCTTC
>TRBJ2-7|TRBV2|NA|NA
CASSPRGYEQYF
TGTGCCAGCAGTCCTAGGGGGTACGAGCAGTACTTC
>TRBJ1-1|TRBV6-5|TRBD1|NA
CASTRQGLGTEAFF
TGTGCCAGCACCCGACAGGGGCTGGGCACTGAAGCTTTCTTT
>TRBJ1-1|TRBV9|NA|NA
CASSVEGGGWNTEAFF
TGTGCCAGCAGCGTAGAGGGCGGGGGTTGGAACACTGAAGCTTTCTTT
>TRBJ1-5|TRBV3-1/TRBV3-2|NA|few
CASSQELGRQPQHF
TGTGCCAGCAGCCAAGAACTGGGTAGGCAGCCCCAGCATTTT
>TRBJ2-3|TRBV11-1|NA|NA
CASSVNPGTDTQYF
TGTGCCAGCAGCGTCAACCCGGGCACAGATACGCAGTATTTT